Listed below are T cell receptor beta chains from one sample, sequenced in a study of blood T cell repertoires in COVID-19. Repertoires were generated with immunoSEQ multiplex PCR, while TCRdb's copy carries only in-frame clones and drops some. Here the sample spans over 75,000 clones, around nine tenths being singletons. The sample taken for sequencing was peripheral blood. These receptors were obtained from a man aged 50 to 60 with COVID-19, enrolled during active disease. CDR3s include the opening cysteine and the closing phenylalanine or tryptophan. The D gene is left open where the match is weak. Size values are once, few and many counts, or a class for expanded clones, and some rows have none.

V gene: TRBV9
clone size: once
D gene: NA
J gene: TRBJ1-1
CDR3 DNA: TGTGCCAGCAGCGTAGACGTCAGGGGTTATAGTGAAGCTTTCTTT
CDR3 protein: CASSVDVRGYSEAFF

V gene: TRBV4-1
clone size: NA
D gene: NA
J gene: TRBJ1-1
CDR3 DNA: TGCGCCAGCAGCCAAGAAAACGGGGTCGTAAATGAAGCTTTCTTT
CDR3 protein: CASSQENGVVNEAFF

V gene: TRBV24-1
clone size: once
D gene: TRBD1
J gene: TRBJ1-5
CDR3 DNA: TGTGCCACCAGTGACGCCAGGGGGCCTTTTCAGCCCCAGCATTTT
CDR3 protein: CATSDARGPFQPQHF

V gene: TRBV18
clone size: NA
D gene: TRBD1
J gene: TRBJ2-5
CDR3 DNA: TGTGCCAGCTCACTTCGGACAGGGTGGGAGACCCAGTACTTC
CDR3 protein: CASSLRTGWETQYF

V gene: TRBV7-2
clone size: NA
D gene: TRBD1
J gene: TRBJ2-7
CDR3 DNA: TGTGCCAGCAGCCGTCGGGGACAGGGTCCCGAGCAGTACTTC
CDR3 protein: CASSRRGQGPEQYF

V gene: TRBV4-2
clone size: NA
D gene: TRBD2
J gene: TRBJ2-3
CDR3 DNA: TGTGCCAGCAGCCAAGCTGCGGGGGGGCCGATGGATACGCAGTATTTT
CDR3 protein: CASSQAAGGPMDTQYF

V gene: TRBV11-3
clone size: NA
D gene: NA
J gene: TRBJ2-1
CDR3 DNA: TGTGCCAGCAGCCATTCGGGGGTTGGTGAGCAGTTCTTC
CDR3 protein: CASSHSGVGEQFF

V gene: TRBV2
clone size: NA
D gene: TRBD2
J gene: TRBJ2-1
CDR3 DNA: TGTGCCAGCAGTGCGGGCGGGGGGTCCAATGAGCAGTTCTTC
CDR3 protein: CASSAGGGSNEQFF

V gene: TRBV7-6
clone size: NA
D gene: NA
J gene: TRBJ1-1
CDR3 DNA: TGTGCCAGCAGCTTAGCGTGGGGCGACACTGAAGCTTTCTTT
CDR3 protein: CASSLAWGDTEAFF

V gene: TRBV14
clone size: once
D gene: NA
J gene: TRBJ2-4
CDR3 DNA: TGTGCCAGCAGCTGGACAGAGAACATTCAGTACTTC
CDR3 protein: CASSWTENIQYF

V gene: TRBV19
clone size: NA
D gene: TRBD1
J gene: TRBJ1-1
CDR3 DNA: TGTGCCAGTAGATCGGAGGGACAGAGAAACACTGAAGCTTTCTTT
CDR3 protein: CASRSEGQRNTEAFF

V gene: TRBV7-2
clone size: NA
D gene: TRBD2
J gene: TRBJ2-5
CDR3 DNA: TGTGCCAGCAGCGGGTTACTAAGCGGGGGGGCCTTGGAGACCCAGTACTTC
CDR3 protein: CASSGLLSGGALETQYF

V gene: TRBV11-3
clone size: NA
D gene: NA
J gene: TRBJ2-6
CDR3 DNA: TGTGCCAGCAGCTTGGGGGGATCTGGGGCCAACGTCCTGACTTTC
CDR3 protein: CASSLGGSGANVLTF

V gene: TRBV27
clone size: NA
D gene: TRBD1
J gene: TRBJ1-6
CDR3 DNA: TGTGCCAGCAGTTTAAGGATGACAGGGACGAATTCACCCCTCCACTTT
CDR3 protein: CASSLRMTGTNSPLHF

V gene: TRBV12-2
clone size: NA
D gene: NA
J gene: TRBJ1-6
CDR3 DNA: TGTGCAAGTCGCTTAGGGGACAGGGGTCGTTCACCCCTCCACTTT
CDR3 protein: CASRLGDRGRSPLHF

V gene: TRBV7-2
clone size: NA
D gene: TRBD1
J gene: TRBJ1-1
CDR3 DNA: TGTGCCAGCAGCTTCAAAAAGACAGGGGGGCACACTGAAGCTTTCTTT
CDR3 protein: CASSFKKTGGHTEAFF

V gene: TRBV2
clone size: NA
D gene: TRBD1
J gene: TRBJ1-5
CDR3 DNA: TGTGCCAGCACCCCAGACAGGGTCAACAATCAGCCCCAGCATTTT
CDR3 protein: CASTPDRVNNQPQHF

V gene: TRBV7-3
clone size: NA
D gene: TRBD1
J gene: TRBJ2-2
CDR3 DNA: TGTGCCAGCAGACGGGACAGGGGGCCCACCGGGGAGCTGTTTTTT
CDR3 protein: CASRRDRGPTGELFF

V gene: TRBV19
clone size: NA
D gene: TRBD1
J gene: TRBJ1-2
CDR3 DNA: TGTGCCAGTATCGCTTCCGGGACAGTCTATGGCTACACCTTC
CDR3 protein: CASIASGTVYGYTF

V gene: TRBV6-6
clone size: NA
D gene: NA
J gene: TRBJ1-1
CDR3 DNA: TGTGCCAGCGCCGAATTCGGGGGGATGAACGCTTTCTTT
CDR3 protein: CASAEFGGMNAFF

V gene: TRBV7-3
clone size: once
D gene: NA
J gene: TRBJ2-7
CDR3 DNA: TGTGCCAGCAGCCGAGGACTAACCTACGAGCAGTACTTC
CDR3 protein: CASSRGLTYEQYF

V gene: TRBV13
clone size: NA
D gene: NA
J gene: TRBJ1-1
CDR3 DNA: TGTGCCAGCAGCTTAGACAGGTCTACTGAAGCTTTCTTT
CDR3 protein: CASSLDRSTEAFF

V gene: TRBV27
clone size: NA
D gene: NA
J gene: TRBJ2-1
CDR3 DNA: TGTGCCAGCAGTTTTGGGACACAGGGCAATGAGCAGTTCTTC
CDR3 protein: CASSFGTQGNEQFF

V gene: TRBV20-1
clone size: NA
D gene: TRBD1
J gene: TRBJ1-2
CDR3 DNA: TGCAGTGCTAGTGACAGGGGAGGCTACACCTTC
CDR3 protein: CSASDRGGYTF

V gene: TRBV29-1
clone size: NA
D gene: NA
J gene: TRBJ2-7
CDR3 DNA: TGCAGCGTTGAAGGGAGGGACGGATCCTACGAGCAGTACTTC
CDR3 protein: CSVEGRDGSYEQYF

V gene: TRBV30
clone size: NA
D gene: TRBD1
J gene: TRBJ1-6
CDR3 DNA: TGTGCCCGCTGGGACAGGGCCTATAATTCACCCCTCCACTTT
CDR3 protein: CARWDRAYNSPLHF

V gene: TRBV18
clone size: NA
D gene: TRBD1
J gene: TRBJ1-2
CDR3 DNA: TGTGCCAGCTCACAAGATTCAGGGGGTTCGCGAACCTTC
CDR3 protein: CASSQDSGGSRTF

V gene: TRBV11-2
clone size: NA
D gene: TRBD2
J gene: TRBJ2-3
CDR3 DNA: TGTGCCAGCAGCCCGTCTTATGGGGCGGGGGGACGACCAGATACGCAGTATTTT
CDR3 protein: CASSPSYGAGGRPDTQYF

V gene: TRBV7-9
clone size: NA
D gene: NA
J gene: TRBJ1-2
CDR3 DNA: TGTGCCAGCAGCCCCGGTGGAGGAATAAACCTAGATGGCTACACCTTC
CDR3 protein: CASSPGGGINLDGYTF

V gene: TRBV7-6
clone size: NA
D gene: TRBD2
J gene: TRBJ2-1
CDR3 DNA: TGTGCCAGCAGCTCGGGGACTAGCGGGGGAACAAACCAGTTCTTC
CDR3 protein: CASSSGTSGGTNQFF

V gene: TRBV18
clone size: NA
D gene: TRBD1
J gene: TRBJ1-2
CDR3 DNA: TGTGCCAGCTCACCACAAGAGACAGGGGGCTATGGCTACACCTTC
CDR3 protein: CASSPQETGGYGYTF